Listed below are T cell receptor beta chains from one sample, sequenced in a study of blood T cells in healthy people across ages. TCRdb independently ran MiXCR on the 5' RACE reads; one entry per CDR3 protein. The sample lists approximately 800,000 distinct CDR3 sequences; 58% were seen once. The specimen was blood. All receptors derive from a man aged 25-45 years in good health. The CDR3 runs from the conserved cysteine through the conserved F or W. The order of the fields is J gene, V gene, clone size, D gene, CDR3 DNA, CDR3 protein. D genes are given only for firm matches. Expanded clones are given a class, and other clones once, few, many or no size at all.

TRBJ2-7	TRBV12-3/TRBV12-4	NA	NA	TGTGCCAGCAGCCCTGAGGTCAATGAGCAGTACTTC	CASSPEVNEQYF
TRBJ2-7	TRBV27	NA	TRBD1	TGTGCCAGCAGTCTTCAGTGGGACAGCTACGAGCAGTACTTC	CASSLQWDSYEQYF
TRBJ2-4	TRBV9	NA	NA	TGTGCCAGCAGCCCCCAAACAGGGACCCTCGGTGAGCAGTACTTC	CASSPQTGTLGEQYF
TRBJ2-7	TRBV29-1	NA	NA	TGCAGCGTTGATGAGGGAGATTCCTACGAGCAGTACTTC	CSVDEGDSYEQYF
TRBJ2-5	TRBV21-1	NA	NA	TGTGCCAGCAGCAGCCCCGGTCGAGGGACCCAGTACTTC	CASSSPGRGTQYF
TRBJ2-5	TRBV7-2	few	TRBD1	TGTGCCAGCAGCCCAGGACAGGGGAGGGAGACCCAGTACTTC	CASSPGQGRETQYF
TRBJ2-4	TRBV12-3/TRBV12-4	NA	NA	TGTGCCAGCAGTTTAGGGTTCGGGACCAACATTCAGTACTTC	CASSLGFGTNIQYF
TRBJ1-6	TRBV7-7	NA	NA	TGTGCCAGCAGCAATGATGGGGATTCACCCCTCCACTTT	CASSNDGDSPLHF
TRBJ2-5	TRBV7-2	few	NA	TGTGCCAGCGGTTTCAATGAGCAGTACTTC	CASGFNEQYF
TRBJ2-4	TRBV15	NA	NA	TGTGCCACCAGCAGAGATCCGGGCGCTGGAAACATTCAGTACTTC	CATSRDPGAGNIQYF
TRBJ2-2	TRBV7-2	NA	NA	TGTGCCAGCAGCTTCTCCCGGGACTGGAACACCGGGGAGCTGTTTTTT	CASSFSRDWNTGELFF
TRBJ2-1	TRBV27	NA	NA	TGTGCCAGCAGTTTCAGGAGCTCCTACAATGAGCAGTTCTTC	CASSFRSSYNEQFF
TRBJ2-5	TRBV20-1	NA	TRBD1	TGCAGTGCTAGGAAGGGGGCCCAAGAGACCCAGTACTTC	CSARKGAQETQYF
TRBJ1-2	TRBV2	NA	NA	TGTGCCAGCAGCCACACCCCTGCTGGCTATGGCTACACCTTC	CASSHTPAGYGYTF
TRBJ2-5	TRBV20-1	many	NA	TGCAGTGCTAGAGGAGGGGGGACCCAGTACTTC	CSARGGGTQYF
TRBJ2-7	TRBV4-3	NA	TRBD1	TGCGCCAGCAGCCAGGAGACAGGGTTTACGTCCTACGAGCAGTACTTC	CASSQETGFTSYEQYF
TRBJ1-5	TRBV4-1	NA	TRBD1	TGCGCCAGCAGCCACACGGACAGGGCAAATCAGCCCCAGCATTTT	CASSHTDRANQPQHF
TRBJ2-5	TRBV20-1	NA	TRBD2	TGCAGTGCTAGAGAACGGACTAGCGGGATGGGGGAGCAGTACTTC	CSARERTSGMGEQYF
TRBJ1-2	TRBV28	NA	NA	TGTGCCAGCAGTGTACAGTCCTATGGCTACACCTTC	CASSVQSYGYTF
TRBJ2-1	TRBV5-1	NA	TRBD2	TGCGCCAGCAGCACAACTAGCGGGGGTTCCAATGAGCAGTTCTTC	CASSTTSGGSNEQFF